The source of this TCR beta chain is a study of PD-1 blockade in classical Hodgkin lymphoma. This clone was recorded only once. Sequencing used immunoSEQ multiplex PCR; TCRdb keeps in-frame clones, though not all of them. Of approximately 25,000 clones in the sample, roughly 89% were seen once. Every single patient, without exception, relapsed after autologous stem cell transplantation, and brentuximab vedotin exposure varied. Isolation of CD4+ T cells from thawed PBMCs was performed by magnetic negative selection. Best responses were complete response, partial response or progressive disease. The source is a human donor with classical Hodgkin lymphoma. Material: CD4+ T cells from blood, obtained at baseline.

CDR3 bases: TGTGCCAGCAGCTTAGGTCCCCAGGATGAGCAGTTCTTC. This gives the protein CASSLGPQDEQFF. V gene TRBV7-7 combines with J gene TRBJ2-1; D is undetermined. Per germline, CDR1 SSHAT and CDR2 FNYEAQ (reference sequence). CDR3 length: 13 amino acids. Trimming left V 1 base short and J 8 bases short, with 9 bases between.